This is a list of T cell receptor beta chains from one sample in a study of OX40 agonist ivuxolimab in advanced cancers. Sequencing used immunoSEQ multiplex PCR; TCRdb keeps in-frame clones, though not all of them. This sample carries tens of thousands of clones, 86% of them seen once, and the ten largest clones take just under 2%. The specimen was CD4+ or CD8+ T cells sorted from blood, collected in a trial of the OX40 agonist ivuxolimab. These receptors were taken from an adult with an advanced solid tumor such as melanoma, head and neck, liver or kidney cancer. CDR3s include the opening cysteine and the closing phenylalanine or tryptophan. Each record gives: J gene, V gene, clone size, D gene, CDR3 protein, CDR3 DNA. The D gene is left open where the match is weak. Expanded clones get a size class; other rows say once, few or many, or leave the size out.

j_call: TRBJ2-1
v_call: TRBV5-1
clone_size: -
d_call: TRBD2
cdr3_aa: CASSKMTSGSVNEQFF
cdr3_nt: TGCGCCAGCAGCAAAATGACTAGCGGGAGTGTCAATGAGCAGTTCTTC

j_call: TRBJ2-5
v_call: TRBV18
clone_size: -
d_call: TRBD2
cdr3_aa: CASSPQTSGQETQYF
cdr3_nt: TGTGCCAGCTCACCACAGACTAGCGGCCAAGAGACCCAGTACTTC

j_call: TRBJ2-7
v_call: TRBV18
clone_size: few
d_call: TRBD1
cdr3_aa: CASSTLGTGGGEQYF
cdr3_nt: TGTGCCAGCTCAACCCTAGGGACAGGGGGCGGCGAGCAGTACTTC

j_call: TRBJ2-1
v_call: TRBV5-4
clone_size: -
d_call: TRBD2
cdr3_aa: CASSRGLAGANEQFF
cdr3_nt: TGTGCCAGCAGCCGTGGACTAGCGGGAGCAAATGAGCAGTTCTTC

j_call: TRBJ2-1
v_call: TRBV5-8
clone_size: -
d_call: TRBD2
cdr3_aa: CASSALAGGSNEQFF
cdr3_nt: TGTGCCAGCAGCGCCCTAGCGGGAGGTTCGAATGAGCAGTTCTTC

j_call: TRBJ2-1
v_call: TRBV19
clone_size: -
d_call: TRBD1
cdr3_aa: CASSTGQGGHNEQFF
cdr3_nt: TGTGCCAGTAGTACCGGACAGGGGGGTCACAATGAGCAGTTCTTC

j_call: TRBJ1-2
v_call: TRBV18
clone_size: -
d_call: TRBD1
cdr3_aa: CASSPPGTVDGYTF
cdr3_nt: TGTGCCAGCTCACCACCTGGGACAGTAGATGGCTACACCTTC

j_call: TRBJ1-2
v_call: TRBV2
clone_size: -
d_call: -
cdr3_aa: CASGVAGFDGYTF
cdr3_nt: TGTGCCAGTGGCGTTGCGGGGTTTGATGGCTACACCTTC

j_call: TRBJ1-3
v_call: TRBV6-4
clone_size: -
d_call: -
cdr3_aa: CASSVDTVSGNTIYF
cdr3_nt: TGTGCCAGCAGTGTTGACACGGTCTCTGGAAACACCATATATTTT

j_call: TRBJ2-5
v_call: TRBV6-1
clone_size: -
d_call: TRBD1
cdr3_aa: CASSDWTGTPQETQYF
cdr3_nt: TGTGCCAGCAGTGACTGGACAGGAACGCCGCAAGAGACCCAGTACTTC

j_call: TRBJ2-2
v_call: TRBV27
clone_size: few
d_call: TRBD1
cdr3_aa: CASSARKTGATGELFF
cdr3_nt: TGTGCCAGCAGTGCGAGAAAGACAGGGGCCACCGGGGAGCTGTTTTTT

j_call: TRBJ2-3
v_call: TRBV4-2
clone_size: -
d_call: TRBD2
cdr3_aa: CASSQDRSGSGTQYF
cdr3_nt: TGTGCCAGCAGCCAAGATAGGAGCGGGAGTGGTACGCAGTATTTT

j_call: TRBJ2-3
v_call: TRBV9
clone_size: -
d_call: -
cdr3_aa: CASSQTLGHTQYF
cdr3_nt: TGTGCCAGCAGCCAAACCCTAGGGCATACGCAGTATTTT

j_call: TRBJ1-2
v_call: TRBV2
clone_size: -
d_call: -
cdr3_aa: CASRRGITIGYGYTF
cdr3_nt: TGTGCCAGCAGACGGGGAATAACGATAGGGTATGGCTACACCTTC

j_call: TRBJ2-7
v_call: TRBV6-1
clone_size: -
d_call: -
cdr3_aa: CASSLSGTSSYEQYF
cdr3_nt: TGTGCCAGCAGTCTTAGCGGCACAAGCTCCTACGAGCAGTACTTC

j_call: TRBJ2-2
v_call: TRBV7-8
clone_size: once
d_call: -
cdr3_aa: CASKITTNTGELFF
cdr3_nt: TGTGCCAGCAAAATTACTACGAACACCGGGGAGCTGTTTTTT

j_call: TRBJ1-2
v_call: TRBV6-5
clone_size: -
d_call: -
cdr3_aa: CASSYRDSGYTF
cdr3_nt: TGTGCCAGCAGTTACCGAGACAGCGGCTACACCTTC

j_call: TRBJ2-5
v_call: TRBV29-1
clone_size: -
d_call: TRBD2
cdr3_aa: CSITGGRAGETQYF
cdr3_nt: TGCAGCATAACCGGCGGGAGGGCTGGGGAGACCCAGTACTTC

j_call: TRBJ2-4
v_call: TRBV10-2
clone_size: -
d_call: -
cdr3_aa: CASSSIAVKNIQYF
cdr3_nt: TGCGCCAGCAGTTCTATAGCGGTAAAAAACATTCAGTACTTC

j_call: TRBJ1-1
v_call: TRBV30
clone_size: -
d_call: -
cdr3_aa: CAWTMTENTEAFF
cdr3_nt: TGTGCCTGGACCATGACGGAAAACACTGAAGCTTTCTTT

j_call: TRBJ1-5
v_call: TRBV15
clone_size: -
d_call: -
cdr3_aa: CATSNPGGRVKPQHF
cdr3_nt: TGTGCCACCAGCAACCCCGGGGGACGGGTAAAGCCCCAGCATTTT

j_call: TRBJ1-6
v_call: TRBV5-6
clone_size: -
d_call: TRBD1
cdr3_aa: CASSLRGQGPMGSPLHF
cdr3_nt: TGTGCCAGCAGCTTGAGGGGACAGGGCCCAATGGGGTCACCCCTCCACTTT

j_call: TRBJ1-1
v_call: TRBV5-1
clone_size: -
d_call: TRBD1
cdr3_aa: CASSLPGQGYEAFF
cdr3_nt: TGCGCCAGCAGCTTGCCGGGACAGGGGTATGAAGCTTTCTTT

j_call: TRBJ2-2
v_call: TRBV9
clone_size: -
d_call: -
cdr3_aa: CASSVGVGAATGELFF
cdr3_nt: TGTGCCAGCAGCGTAGGTGTGGGGGCCGCCACCGGGGAGCTGTTTTTT

j_call: TRBJ2-2
v_call: TRBV25-1
clone_size: -
d_call: -
cdr3_aa: CASAGYTGELFF
cdr3_nt: TGTGCCAGCGCGGGGTACACCGGGGAGCTGTTTTTT

j_call: TRBJ2-5
v_call: TRBV7-2
clone_size: -
d_call: TRBD2
cdr3_aa: CASSGGTSGRGETQYF
cdr3_nt: TGTGCCAGCAGCGGCGGGACTAGCGGGAGGGGAGAGACCCAGTACTTC

j_call: TRBJ2-1
v_call: TRBV9
clone_size: -
d_call: -
cdr3_aa: CASSVAASSYNEQFF
cdr3_nt: TGTGCCAGCAGCGTAGCGGCTAGCTCCTACAATGAGCAGTTCTTC

j_call: TRBJ1-2
v_call: TRBV7-9
clone_size: -
d_call: TRBD1
cdr3_aa: CASSSPKQGALLFGYTF
cdr3_nt: TGTGCCAGCAGCTCACCCAAACAGGGGGCTCTCTTGTTTGGCTACACCTTC

j_call: TRBJ1-4
v_call: TRBV7-9
clone_size: -
d_call: -
cdr3_aa: CASRRGANEKLFF
cdr3_nt: TGTGCCAGCAGGCGGGGGGCTAATGAAAAACTGTTTTTT

j_call: TRBJ1-5
v_call: TRBV6-5
clone_size: -
d_call: -
cdr3_aa: CATTEGSNQPQHF
cdr3_nt: TGTGCCACCACTGAGGGCAGCAATCAGCCCCAGCATTTT

j_call: TRBJ2-7
v_call: TRBV5-1
clone_size: -
d_call: -
cdr3_aa: CASTSSGTTPYEQYF
cdr3_nt: TGCGCCAGCACCAGCTCCGGGACGACCCCCTACGAGCAGTACTTC

j_call: TRBJ1-5
v_call: TRBV6-6
clone_size: -
d_call: -
cdr3_aa: CASSLQGPNQPQHF
cdr3_nt: TGTGCCAGCAGCCTACAGGGACCCAATCAGCCCCAGCATTTT

j_call: TRBJ2-5
v_call: TRBV7-9
clone_size: -
d_call: TRBD2
cdr3_aa: CASSFSGEETQYF
cdr3_nt: TGTGCCAGCAGCTTTAGCGGGGAAGAGACCCAGTACTTC

j_call: TRBJ2-1
v_call: TRBV6-5
clone_size: -
d_call: TRBD1
cdr3_aa: CASSYSGTEYEQFF
cdr3_nt: TGTGCCAGCAGTTACTCAGGGACAGAGTATGAGCAGTTCTTC

j_call: TRBJ1-1
v_call: TRBV15
clone_size: -
d_call: -
cdr3_aa: CATSRDHPGNTEAFF
cdr3_nt: TGTGCCACCAGCAGAGATCACCCGGGGAACACTGAAGCTTTCTTT

j_call: TRBJ1-6
v_call: TRBV9
clone_size: -
d_call: -
cdr3_aa: CASSAGGSPLHF
cdr3_nt: TGTGCCAGCAGCGCCGGCGGGTCACCCCTCCACTTT

j_call: TRBJ2-7
v_call: TRBV6-5
clone_size: -
d_call: TRBD1
cdr3_aa: CASSPWDRGAYEQYF
cdr3_nt: TGTGCCAGCAGCCCTTGGGACAGGGGGGCGTACGAGCAGTACTTC

j_call: TRBJ2-3
v_call: TRBV13
clone_size: -
d_call: TRBD2
cdr3_aa: CASSERLAGGADTQYF
cdr3_nt: TGTGCCAGCAGCGAAAGACTAGCGGGAGGCGCAGATACGCAGTATTTT

j_call: TRBJ1-2
v_call: TRBV2
clone_size: -
d_call: -
cdr3_aa: CASNSEWDPLKGIYGYTF
cdr3_nt: TGTGCCAGCAACTCCGAGTGGGACCCCCTCAAGGGTATATATGGCTACACCTTC

j_call: TRBJ1-1
v_call: TRBV7-3
clone_size: -
d_call: -
cdr3_aa: CASSFSRGTEAFF
cdr3_nt: TGTGCCAGCAGCTTCTCCCGGGGGACTGAAGCTTTCTTT

j_call: TRBJ2-1
v_call: TRBV5-1
clone_size: -
d_call: -
cdr3_aa: CASSFGGTLYNEQFF
cdr3_nt: TGCGCCAGCAGCTTTGGAGGGACCCTCTACAATGAGCAGTTCTTC

j_call: TRBJ2-1
v_call: TRBV5-4
clone_size: -
d_call: -
cdr3_aa: CASSLASPGLNEQFF
cdr3_nt: TGTGCCAGCAGCTTGGCCTCTCCAGGGCTCAATGAGCAGTTCTTC

j_call: TRBJ2-3
v_call: TRBV6-1
clone_size: few
d_call: TRBD1
cdr3_aa: CASSRQGNTDTQYF
cdr3_nt: TGTGCCAGCAGTAGACAGGGTAACACAGATACGCAGTATTTT

j_call: TRBJ1-5
v_call: TRBV5-1
clone_size: -
d_call: TRBD1
cdr3_aa: CASSYGTGTGQPQHF
cdr3_nt: TGCGCCAGCAGCTATGGGACAGGGACGGGTCAGCCCCAGCATTTT

j_call: TRBJ2-1
v_call: TRBV19
clone_size: -
d_call: -
cdr3_aa: CASRSTGRRQFF
cdr3_nt: TGTGCCAGTAGATCAACCGGGCGTCGGCAGTTCTTC

j_call: TRBJ2-4
v_call: TRBV5-4
clone_size: -
d_call: TRBD2
cdr3_aa: CASSPPGGRQNIQYF
cdr3_nt: TGTGCCAGCAGCCCTCCTGGCGGGAGACAAAACATTCAGTACTTC

j_call: TRBJ1-4
v_call: TRBV19
clone_size: -
d_call: -
cdr3_aa: CASSLSTLSPATNEKLFF
cdr3_nt: TGTGCCAGTAGCCTCTCCACGCTTTCCCCAGCAACTAATGAAAAACTGTTTTTT

j_call: TRBJ2-3
v_call: TRBV28
clone_size: -
d_call: -
cdr3_aa: CASTRGSGFTDTQYF
cdr3_nt: TGTGCCAGCACCCGGGGGAGCGGTTTCACAGATACGCAGTATTTT

j_call: TRBJ2-1
v_call: TRBV5-4
clone_size: -
d_call: -
cdr3_aa: CASSLATSNEQFF
cdr3_nt: TGTGCCAGCAGCTTGGCAACTTCCAATGAGCAGTTCTTC

j_call: TRBJ1-1
v_call: TRBV14
clone_size: once
d_call: -
cdr3_aa: CASSPSLDTEAFF
cdr3_nt: TGTGCCAGCAGCCCCAGCTTGGACACTGAAGCTTTCTTT